These 29 T cell receptor beta chains share one sample of origin, sequenced in a study of vaccination and CD4 T cells after COVID-19. The study sequenced cultured CD4+ T cell DNA using the Oncomine TCR Beta short-read assay. TCRdb itself ran the PCR reads through MiXCR, one entry per CDR3 protein. The sample carries under 3,500 distinct CDR3 sequences, 20% to 25% recorded once. Sample treatment: approximately 11-day PBMC culture with coronavirus spike peptide pools or control peptides (ViraFEST assay). These receptors lack a known antigen. Sample: CD4+ T cells from blood, cultured in vitro. The receptors shown here come from a human donor who had recovered from COVID-19.

In nucleotides, the CDR3 is TGTGCCAGCAGCAAAGGATCTGGCAACTATGGCTACACCTTC. Amino acid sequence: CASSKGSGNYGYTF. The chain employs TRBV6-2 or TRBV6-3 and TRBJ1-2, with unresolved D. Germline CDR1 is MNHEY and CDR2 is SVGEGT. Trimming pared 6 bases from V and 2 bases from J, leaving 13 bases between. This CDR3 has 14 amino acids.

This chain connects TRBV6-5 to TRBJ1-1; 9 nucleotides align to TRBD1. Germline CDR1 and CDR2: MNHEY and SVGAGI. CDR3 length: 15 residues. V was clipped by 0 bases and J by 5 bases; unmatched bases: 4. CDR3 sequence reads: CASSYSRDRATEAFF. CDR3 bases: TGTGCCAGCAGTTACTCCCGGGACAGGGCGACTGAAGCTTTCTTT.

CDR3 region: CASSPSPGQGGTGELFF. The CDR3 nucleotides are TGTGCCAGCAGCCCCTCCCCGGGACAGGGGGGCACCGGGGAGCTGTTTTTT. The V call is TRBV7-3, the J call TRBJ2-2, with 11 positions matching TRBD1. CDR1 is SGHTA, CDR2 FQGTGA, per germline. Trimming at V came to 5 bases and at J to 4 bases, leaving 9 bases not matched to a gene. The CDR3 is made up of 17 amino acids.

This chain uses TRBV7-9 with TRBJ2-1, with a possible D match to TRBD2 (5 bases). Trimming stripped 8 bases from V and 12 bases from J, with 14 bases between. In germline, CDR1 is SEHNR, CDR2 FQNEAQ (reference sequence). The length of the CDR3 is 11 residues. DNA of the CDR3: TGTGCCAGCGACCTAGCTGAGGCGCAGTTCTTC. Residues: CASDLAEAQFF.

The chain uses TRBV7-3 and TRBJ2-7; D is perhaps TRBD1 (6 bases). V was trimmed by 4 bases and J by 2 bases, leaving 9 bases between them. There are 13 residues in the CDR3. Germline V gene lookup returns CDR1 SGHTA and CDR2 FQGTGA. As DNA, the CDR3 is TGTGCCAGCAGCTCGGGACAAACCTACGAGCAGTACTTC. It specifies CASSSGQTYEQYF.

DNA for the CDR3: TGTGCCGCGACGACAGGGGGGCAAGCCTACGAGCAGTACTTC. Its translation is CAATTGGQAYEQYF. This chain links TRBV10-3 with TRBJ2-7, with 9 nucleotides matching TRBD1. Germline loops: CDR1 ENHRY, CDR2 SYGVKD. The V and J ends lost 11 bases and 2 bases, in that order; junction bases with no gene match: 10. This CDR3 is 14 amino acids long.

The rearrangement links TRBV5-4 to TRBJ1-6; weak D call: TRBD1 (6 bases). The V gene lost 6 bases and the J gene lost 7 bases, with 20 bases spanning the gap. The V gene's germline CDR1 is SGHNT and CDR2 YYREEE (reference sequence). There are 16 residues in the CDR3. The CDR3 loop reads CASTQEGTGGNSPLHF. Here the CDR3 DNA reads TGTGCCAGCACCCAAGAGGGAACGGGGGGCAATTCACCCCTCCACTTT.

In this sample, this clonotype is medium-sized. The chain uses TRBV30 and TRBJ1-2; unclear D gene. The CDR3 has 13 amino acids. CDR1 GTSNPN and CDR2 SVGIG come from the germline V gene (reference sequence). Trimming took 0 bases from V and 4 from J, leaving 9 bases between them. CDR3 DNA sequence: TGTGCCTGGAGTGTTTCGTCGAGCTATGGCTACACCTTC. Its translation is CAWSVSSSYGYTF.

This sequence joins TRBV6-1 and TRBJ1-2; the match to TRBD1 covers 7 bases. The CDR3 sequence is 14 residues long. V trimming: 5 bases; J trimming: 5 bases; junction bases outside the gene matches: 8. CDR1 is MNHNS, CDR2 SASEGT, per germline. CDR3 amino acids: CASSPYGTAYGYTF. Here the CDR3 DNA reads TGTGCCAGCAGTCCTTACGGGACAGCATATGGCTACACCTTC.

This clonotype is labeled as medium-sized (0.01 to 0.1%). This chain uses TRBV19 with TRBJ2-5; D may match TRBD1 or TRBD2 (5 bases each). The V end was cut by 5 bases, the J end by 5 bases, with 18 bases between. The CDR3 is 15 residues long. Per the germline V gene, CDR1 is LNHDA and CDR2 is SQIVND (reference sequence). CDR3 region: CASSPPGLRGETQYF. The DNA for the CDR3 is TGTGCCAGTAGTCCGCCGGGCTTGAGGGGCGAGACCCAGTACTTC.

This clonotype was seen once. The chain carries TRBV12-5 and TRBJ2-5; TRBD1 matches 10 bases. From germline, CDR1 is LGHNT and CDR2 FRNRAP. The CDR3 spans 13 residues. V shed 1 base and J 7 bases; nucleotides not matched to a gene: 0. The CDR3 region is CASGLGTGGTQYF. The CDR3 DNA follows: TGTGCTAGTGGTTTGGGGACAGGGGGGACCCAGTACTTC.

In this sample, this clonotype turned up a few times. V and J are TRBV20-1 and TRBJ2-7; D remains ambiguous. The CDR3 contains 11 residues. Germline lookup yields CDR1 DFQATT and CDR2 SNEGSKA (reference sequence). Trimming pared 3 bases from V and 4 bases from J, leaving 7 bases between. The CDR3 DNA sequence: TGCAGTGCTAGTACCGGGTACGAGCAGTACTTC. Amino acid sequence: CSASTGYEQYF.

The chain joins TRBV7-3 to TRBJ2-2, with a possible D match to TRBD2 (5 bases). Germline-derived CDR1 and CDR2 are SGHTA and FQGTGA. The CDR3 has 17 residues. V was cut by 5 bases and J by 6 bases, with 22 bases left in between. The CDR3 region is CASSRTRGSAGAGELFF. The CDR3 DNA reads as TGTGCCAGCAGCCGAACGAGAGGGAGTGCCGGAGCCGGGGAGCTGTTTTTT. Full variable domain (remainder filled in from reference TRBV7-3 and TRBJ2-2): GAGVSQTPSNKVTEKGKYVELRCDPISGHTALYWYRQSLGQGPEFLIYFQGTGAADDSGLPNDRFFAVRPEGSVSTLKIQRTERGDSAVYLCASSRTRGSAGAGELFFGEGSRLTVL.

This sequence joins TRBV5-4 and TRBJ1-1; 9 bases agree with TRBD1. The length of the CDR3 is 16 residues. V was clipped by 3 bases and J by 2 bases; unmatched bases: 8. Germline CDR1 reads SGHNT; CDR2 reads YYREEE (reference sequence). The CDR3 bases are TGTGCCAGCAGCTATCCGGGACAGGGCGATAACACTGAAGCTTTCTTT. Its translation: CASSYPGQGDNTEAFF.

J is TRBJ2-1 and V is TRBV12-3 or TRBV12-4; 13 bases align to TRBD2. The CDR3 contains 14 residues. With 6 bases clipped from V and 15 bases from J, the junction kept 11 bases outside the gene matches. The CDR3 loop reads CASSAGTSGTFLFF. CDR3 coding DNA: TGTGCCAGCAGCGCCGGGACTAGCGGGACCTTCCTGTTCTTC.

This clonotype is classed as large. The gene calls are TRBV12-3 or TRBV12-4 and TRBJ2-5; D perhaps matches TRBD2 (5 bases). V lost 4 bases, J lost 5 bases, and 14 bases lay in between. There are 14 residues in the CDR3. The CDR3 sequence is CASSWSGFLETQYF. CDR3 nucleotides: TGTGCCAGCAGTTGGTCGGGGTTCCTCGAGACCCAGTACTTC.

V is TRBV6-5 and J is TRBJ2-7; TRBD1 or TRBD2 may be the D gene (5 bases each). Trimming stripped 4 bases from V and 2 bases from J, with 15 bases between. CDR1 and CDR2 from the germline V gene are MNHEY and SVGAGI. This CDR3 contains 15 residues. The CDR3 nucleotides are TGTGCCAGCAGTTCCGACCCGGGACGGACCTACGAGCAGTACTTC. Protein sequence: CASSSDPGRTYEQYF.

This clonotype was picked up a small number of times. This chain joins TRBV24-1 and TRBJ2-4; D unclear. Trimming shortened V by 4 bases and J by 0 bases, and 9 bases separated the two germline ends. CDR1 and CDR2 from the germline V gene are KGHDR and SFDVKD. The CDR3 loop spans 15 amino acids. The CDR3 sequence is CATSDPRGAKNIQYF. CDR3 DNA: TGTGCCACCAGTGACCCACGAGGAGCCAAAAACATTCAGTACTTC.

This clonotype was recorded a few times. The chain uses TRBV6-1 and TRBJ1-4, with D tentatively TRBD1 (6 bases). Trimming pared 6 bases from V and 4 bases from J, leaving 9 bases between. This CDR3 has 13 residues. Germline V lookup: CDR1 MNHNS, CDR2 SASEGT. In DNA, the CDR3 is TGTGCCAGCAGCATGGACAGTAATGAAAAACTGTTTTTT. This sequence encodes CASSMDSNEKLFF.

The V and J genes are TRBV20-1 and TRBJ1-4; 8 bases align to TRBD1. Germline CDR1 is DFQATT and CDR2 is SNEGSKA (reference sequence). This CDR3 is 13 amino acids long. The J segment lost 8 bases and the V segment lost 4 bases, leaving 6 bases of the junction unmatched. The CDR3 DNA reads as TGCAGTGCTATGTCCAGGGGGCTCGAAAAACTGTTTTTT. Protein: CSAMSRGLEKLFF.

By share, this clonotype counts as large (0.1 to 1%). V is TRBV19 and J is TRBJ1-2; maybe TRBD1 (5 bases). Looked up from germline, CDR1 is LNHDA and CDR2 is SQIVND (reference sequence). The CDR3 is made up of 12 amino acids. V shed 8 bases and J shed 7 bases, with 14 bases lying between them. CDR3 protein: CASAGGSFGYTF. Here the CDR3 DNA reads TGTGCCAGTGCGGGGGGATCGTTTGGCTACACCTTC.

The chain is built from TRBV7-2 and TRBJ2-2; D unclear. Trimming pared 3 bases from V and 8 bases from J, leaving 13 bases between. Germline V gives CDR1 SGHTA, CDR2 FQGNSA. The CDR3 has 14 residues. The CDR3 here is CASSFSTYAGELFF. The CDR3 DNA is TGTGCCAGCAGCTTCAGCACATATGCTGGGGAGCTGTTTTTT.

This clonotype was picked up one time. The chain uses TRBV5-1 and TRBJ1-1; D may be TRBD1 (6 bases). Between the trimmed V and J ends, which lost 2 bases and 11 bases, there was a span of 16 bases. This CDR3 has 13 residues. Germline V CDR1 and CDR2: SGHRS, YFSETQ. CDR3: CASSFGGPNEAFF. The CDR3 DNA reads TGCGCCAGCAGCTTCGGGGGGCCGAATGAGGCTTTCTTT. The full variable domain, in which reference TRBV5-1 and TRBJ1-1 provide the parts outside the CDR3, is KAGVTQTPRYLIKTRGQQVTLSCSPISGHRSVSWYQQTPGQGLQFLFEYFSETQRNKGNFPGRFSGRQFSNSRSEMNVSTLELGDSALYLCASSFGGPNEAFFGQGTRLTVV.

V is TRBV7-2 and J is TRBJ2-7, with D perhaps assigned TRBD1 or TRBD2 (7 bases each). This CDR3 comprises 15 residues. Trimming shortened V by 0 bases and J by 3 bases, and 12 bases separated the two germline ends. Germline CDR1 and CDR2: SGHTA and FQGNSA. The CDR3 loop reads CASSLAQGGGYEQYF. Written as DNA, the CDR3 is TGTGCCAGCAGCTTAGCCCAGGGGGGGGGCTACGAGCAGTACTTC.

This rearrangement joins TRBV11-2 to TRBJ1-6, with D possibly matching TRBD1 (6 bases). Germline loops: CDR1 SGHAT, CDR2 FQNNGV. The CDR3 has 15 amino acids. The V gene lost 7 bases and the J gene lost 3 bases, with 13 bases spanning the gap. The DNA for the CDR3 is TGTGCCAGCACCTATAGGGGGGTCTATAATTCACCCCTCCACTTT. Translating gives CASTYRGVYNSPLHF.

The chain employs TRBV5-6 and TRBJ1-2; D gene ambiguous. Looked up from germline, CDR1 is SGHDT and CDR2 is YYEEEE. This CDR3 comprises 12 residues. The V and J ends lost 4 bases and 5 bases respectively, with 9 bases between them. In DNA, the CDR3 is TGTGCCAGCAGCCGAGGATTATATGGCTACACCTTC. Translation: CASSRGLYGYTF.

The chain employs TRBV4-1 and TRBJ1-2, with D unresolved. The CDR3 extends over 15 amino acids. CDR1 MGHRA and CDR2 YSYEKL come from the germline V gene. The V and J ends lost 0 bases and 5 bases respectively, with 13 bases between them. The CDR3 spells CASSQDLRTTYGYTF. CDR3 bases: TGCGCCAGCAGCCAAGATCTCAGGACGACTTATGGCTACACCTTC.

This clonotype was observed a handful of times. The chain carries TRBV7-9 and TRBJ1-2, with D uncertain. The CDR3 has 15 residues. Trimming shortened V by 5 bases and J by 8 bases, and 21 bases separated the two germline ends. The germline V gene has CDR1 SEHNR and CDR2 FQNEAQ (reference sequence). Here the CDR3 DNA reads TGTGCCAGCAGCCTCGACTCAGAAGCCTCTTACGGCTACACCTTC. It yields the protein CASSLDSEASYGYTF.

By share, this clonotype ranks as medium-sized. This chain links TRBV6-1 with TRBJ1-6; 7 bases map to TRBD1. Germline loops: CDR1 MNHNS, CDR2 SASEGT. This CDR3 contains 16 residues. With V trimmed by 5 bases and J by 10 bases, 14 bases remained unmatched. The CDR3 DNA sequence: TGTGCCAGCAGTCAGGGGGGGGGAGGTTATGGCTCACCCCTCCACTTT. The encoded protein is CASSQGGGGYGSPLHF.